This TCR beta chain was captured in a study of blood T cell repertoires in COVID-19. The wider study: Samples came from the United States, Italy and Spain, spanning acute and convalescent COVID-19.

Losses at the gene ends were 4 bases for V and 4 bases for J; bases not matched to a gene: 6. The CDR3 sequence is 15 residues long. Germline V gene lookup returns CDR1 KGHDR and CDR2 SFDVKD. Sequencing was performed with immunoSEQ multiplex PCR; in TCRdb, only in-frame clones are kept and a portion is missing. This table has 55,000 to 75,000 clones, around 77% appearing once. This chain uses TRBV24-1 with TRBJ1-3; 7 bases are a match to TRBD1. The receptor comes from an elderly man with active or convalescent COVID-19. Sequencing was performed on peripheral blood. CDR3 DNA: TGTGCCACCAGTGAACAGGGGAACTGGGGAAACACCATATATTTT. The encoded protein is CATSEQGNWGNTIYF.